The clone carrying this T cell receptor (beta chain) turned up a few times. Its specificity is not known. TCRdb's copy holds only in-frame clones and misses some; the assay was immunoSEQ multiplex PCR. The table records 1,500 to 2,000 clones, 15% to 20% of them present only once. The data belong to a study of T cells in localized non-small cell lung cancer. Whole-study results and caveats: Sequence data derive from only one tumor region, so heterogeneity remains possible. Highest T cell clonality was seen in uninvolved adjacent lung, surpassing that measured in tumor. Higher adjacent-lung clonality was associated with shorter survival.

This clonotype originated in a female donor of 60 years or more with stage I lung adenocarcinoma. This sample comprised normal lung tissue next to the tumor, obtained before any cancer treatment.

CDR3 region: CASSMATDTQYF. CDR3 in DNA: TGTGCCAGTAGTATGGCGACAGATACGCAGTATTTT. V gene TRBV19 combines with J gene TRBJ2-3; D is uncertain. The CDR3 sequence is 12 residues long. Germline V gene sequence: CDR1 LNHDA, CDR2 SQIVND (reference sequence). V gave up 3 bases and J gave up 3 bases, with 4 bases separating them.